This T cell receptor beta chain was sequenced during a study of cytomegalovirus exposure and HLA in healthy donors (dated 2017 in TCRdb). With regard to the full study: An earlier analysis of several hundred of the donors reported approximately 280 Gb of sequence data and roughly 120 million unique TCR beta sequences obtained from about 200 million T cells. In the later analysis, no new phenotypic data were used to find candidate immune exposures; instead, reliance was placed on TCR beta sequences and their occurrence across donors. A later genetic analysis used genome-wide SNP genotypes for about 55% of the 666 donors, treating that subset as a discovery cohort. The number of donors typed differed by locus, with 629-630 for A, B, C, DRB1 and DQB1, 522 for DQA1, under 610 for DPA1, and around 460 for DPB1. On average, over 200,000 unique TCR beta nucleotide sequences were sequenced per donor among a few hundred genotyped donors of the cohort, with around 19% of those sequences being non-productive. Of the 300 to 500 genotyped donors, 81% were placed in the genetic ancestry cluster associated with self-reported Caucasian donors. To decide whether each TCR beta V gene segment behaved as functional or pseudogenic, an earlier analysis of 587 of the donors relied on high-throughput TCR beta sequencing. To predict cytomegalovirus infection status, the study combined high-throughput TCR immunosequencing, statistical association of individual TCRs with disease status, and machine learning. The study was designed to test whether signatures of past pathogen exposure could be identified by cataloging public T cell receptors. All discovery cohort repertoires had been generated using a single sequencing platform. About 300 gigabases of sequencing data and around 80 million unique TCR sequences made up an early release that covered under 750 HLA-typed donors. A handful of DR-DQ haplotypes were handled as single units for association and clustering because linkage in the cohort was strong. To study patterns of TCR occurrence, a later analysis re-analyzed previously published TCR beta repertoires from around 700 donors and added high-resolution HLA genotyping. The T cell repertoires of 550 to 850 subjects were profiled by immunosequencing and related to cytomegalovirus serostatus. A separate validation cohort of roughly 130 different subjects was used in addition to the 666-subject first cohort. Donor age, sex, ethnicity and CMV serostatus were compiled together with the repertoire data. HLA typing included class I and class II loci at four-digit resolution. The study at large found these results: Most TCR sequences were seen in very few donors, while some public TCRs were found in many individuals. A later genetic analysis associated a missense DCLRE1C variant with V-gene and J-gene trimming of TCR beta chains, and an independent cohort replicated the association. Immune exposure information for the cohort was limited to CMV serostatus. According to a later analysis, most CMV-associated TCR beta chains appeared to be HLA-restricted, and the HLA associations seemed to be driven largely by CMV exposure. Only TCR beta chains were sequenced in this cohort, and the absence of alpha or paired-chain data limited detectable features. Because some donors lacked HLA typing at each locus, the association tests relied only on the typed subset. A later analysis found that TCR association rates varied across HLA loci, with DRB1 alleles showing the most associated TCRs and HLA-C alleles the fewest. According to the authors, the approach could potentially be generalized to other disease states and immunological phenotypes. An earlier analysis of approximately 590 of the donors showed that most TCR beta V segments appeared in productive rearrangements either about 87% or about 30% of the time, which broadly matched IMGT annotations. In a later genetic analysis, fewer N-insertions in productive TCRs were reported among donors in an Asian-associated ancestry cluster than the approximately 670-donor mean. Some IMGT-functional V segments, including TRBV6-2 and TRBV6-3, could not be distinguished by the 87-base-pair reads and were therefore excluded. A later analysis associated some 17,000 TCR beta sequences with specific HLA alleles at a false discovery rate of 0.05. Because counts were too low, roughly 17 rarely observed V segments, including chromosome 9 orphons, were left out of the earlier analysis of roughly 600 of the donors. A further reported finding was that TCR beta sequences accurately predicted the HLA-A and HLA-B alleles for most subjects in the first cohort. In a later analysis, HLA-associated TCR beta chains showed more clonal expansion and lower generation probabilities than non-associated chains that were equally common. Correlated functional status among segregating V segments might reflect linkage disequilibrium, but an unknown experimental factor could not be ruled out. In vitro tests confirmed that three of the cytomegalovirus-associated TCR beta chains recognize cytomegalovirus antigens. In a later analysis, several top co-occurrence clusters were reported to appear linked to parvovirus B19, influenza, CMV and Epstein-Barr virus. The classifier was reported to diagnose cytomegalovirus status with high specificity and sensitivity in both the original cohort and the validation cohort. A cluster of highly shared sequence variants was judged likely to be a technical artifact of the sequencing pipeline. Presence/absence analyses assumed roughly uniform sequencing depth across donors, an assumption that may not hold. When HLA alleles, especially DR and DQ, strongly co-occurred, TCR associations were difficult to assign to individual alleles. In the study, some 160 TCR beta chains were listed as associated with cytomegalovirus.

From cysteine to phenylalanine, the CDR3 is 16 amino acids long. Here the CDR3 DNA is all that survives: 48 bases in frame from base 1. The germline V gene (reference sequence) specifies SSHAT as CDR1 and FNYEAQ as CDR2. In total, 600 or so healthy bone marrow donors made up the cohort. All cohort members were sampled while nominally healthy, although unrecorded immune exposures were likely present. The donor was CMV seronegative and belonged to the group of 352 seronegative cohort members. A peripheral blood sample was provided by each donor, and peripheral blood mononuclear cells were used for TCR beta sequencing. The Qiagen DNeasy Blood Extraction Kit was used to extract genomic DNA from the blood cell samples. Notes on this clone: Its antigen has not been determined. The germline gene is not matched at one end of the junction; a read error may be the cause.

The library relied on the immunoSEQ multiplex PCR assay. For the multiplex PCR, a mixture combining 60 forward primers for TCR Vbeta segments and 13 reverse primers for TCR Jbeta segments was used. The CDR3 region of rearranged TCR beta genes was amplified from genomic DNA by a multiplex PCR assay. On the Illumina HiSeq System, the amplified TCR beta libraries were sequenced as 87-base-pair reads. The source study handled its data this way. A later analysis tallied around 87 million unique TCR beta chains across the 600 to 700 repertoires, and roughly 11 million of those chains were shared by two or more donors. Raw reads were error-corrected and collapsed into unique sequences by a nearest-neighbor algorithm in which closely related sequences were merged to remove PCR and sequencing errors. To assign V, D and J gene segments, CDR3 sequences were aligned to IMGT reference sequences. For a sequence to be retained, at least a six-nucleotide match to both a V gene segment and a J gene segment was required. Rearrangements were classified as productive when the CDR3 lacked stop codons and remained in frame with V and J, and all other rearrangements were classified as non-productive. CDR3 was defined according to IMGT convention as the region running from the second conserved V-encoded cysteine to the conserved J-encoded phenylalanine. The earlier analysis of 450 to 750 of the donors excluded any sequence lacking an unambiguous match to a single V gene segment. In an earlier analysis of about 590 of the donors, a V segment was called functional when productive rearrangements were above 56.7%, and segregating when the standard deviation between donors exceeded 5%. A statistical classification framework was built to diagnose cytomegalovirus status from the catalog of TCR beta chain sequences. V and J gene assignment, in a later analysis, came from comparing TCR nucleotide sequences with IMGT/GENE-DB human TR gene sequences. In a later analysis, CDR3 sequences and most-parsimonious VDJ recombination scenarios were assigned using the TCRdist pipeline. In a later analysis, each TCR beta chain was defined by its CDR3 amino acid sequence together with its V-gene family, and reads without a unique V-gene family were excluded. To address suspected cross-contamination and a sequencing artifact, a later analysis removed 592 highly shared, low-generation-probability nucleotide sequences. A later analysis calculated a clonal expansion index for each public chain from normalized within-repertoire ranks of inferred template counts. In a later analysis, generation probabilities were computed using a VDJ recombination model fitted to out-of-frame rearrangements, and the results were checked against IGoR. In a later analysis, TCR-TCR, TCR-HLA and TCR-CMV co-occurrence was scored with hypergeometric tests, and a repertoire-size bias correction was applied to TCR pairs. In a later analysis, false discovery rates were estimated by permuting HLA or CMV assignments 20 times. In a later analysis, co-occurring TCRs were grouped using DBSCAN, and TCRdist sequence similarity was added for clustering within HLA-allele-positive subsets. Repertoires with fewer than 30,000 or more than 120,000 public chains were left out of co-occurrence clustering, as were five repertoires with anomalous nucleotide sharing. This is the immuneACCESS table as TCRdb keeps it, with only in-frame sequences that have V and J called. A part of the clones is gone; compared with another copy, unresolved V genes explain less than half, and the rest is unexplained. V, J and clone size reflect that table, while D and trimming were determined from the DNA. Counted in this sample were about 150,000 clones; approximately 85% of them appeared once. Jointly, the top ten make up 2% to 2.5% of the sample.

The sequence was collected from a woman younger than 30 in good health and CMV-seronegative. Sequenced input: PBMCs. The chain is encoded by TRBV7-7 joined to TRBJ2-5, with TRBD1 matching 7 junction bases. The bases read TGTGCTAGCAGCCGGATTGAAGGGACAGCTCAAGAGACCCAGTACTTC. It encodes CASSRIEGTAQETQYF.